This T cell receptor beta chain was sequenced during a study of blood T cell repertoires in COVID-19 (TCRdb year 2020). For the study in its entirety: Collaborator samples came from the United States, Italy and Spain and covered acute and convalescent phases of COVID-19. The material from the prospective study consisted of cDNA or gDNA derived from T cells, B-cell-depleted T cells, or PBMCs. Subjects who had been exposed to COVID-19, were actively infected with it, or had recovered from it provided the deeply sampled blood TCRbeta repertoires that made up the dataset. The repertoires were made available in a free public database intended to serve as a resource for research on the immune response to SARS-CoV-2. Samples were obtained from the ongoing ImmuneRACE study (first 160 participants) and from over 1,000 subjects provided by 6 global collaborators. A de-identified subject ID, COVID-19 status, age in years and sex were almost always included in the sample metadata. Where available, HLA class I and class II types were taken from metadata supplied by the sample provider and were not determined by assay-based typing. Broad study findings and their caveats: Clinical and demographic metadata were provided uncurated, with the amount varying by source and participant.

CDR1 SGHAT and CDR2 FQNNGV were looked up in the germline V gene. There are 12 amino acids in the CDR3, from cysteine to phenylalanine inclusive. Only CDR3 DNA is held: 36 bases, read in frame from base 1. V is reduced by 4 bases and J by 8 bases, leaving a spacing of 11 bases between them. The immunoSEQ Assay, a bias-controlled multiplex PCR, was used to amplify TCRbeta CDR3 regions from genomic DNA. The authors' pipeline ran thus. The number of nucleated cells in each sample was estimated by amplification of reference gene primers within the assay. To quantify the absolute abundance of each unique TCRbeta CDR3 rearrangement, sequence reads were collapsed and filtered. For each sample, productive Simpson clonality was calculated as the square root of Simpson's diversity index over productive rearrangements. This immuneACCESS table, as held by TCRdb, lists in-frame sequences with V and J called but not all clones. Of the missing ones, under half trace to an unresolved V gene in checked studies; the others have no known cause. Clonal size and the V and J genes are those of that table, whereas D and trimming came from the DNA. For this sample the table gives about 320,000 clones, of which about nine tenths were detected only once. Together, the top ten hold 2% to 3% of the sample.

With respect to this clone: Its target antigen remains unknown. No per-base quality is available; no much larger clone lies one base away.

Enrolling through a virtual design, the prospective study's participants ranged in age from about 18 to 100 years and lived across approximately 25 United States geographic areas. To assign participants to cohorts, the prospective study relied on clinical history that participants themselves reported in a screening survey and a study questionnaire. Recovered participants in ImmuneRACE Cohort 3 were defined by two consecutive negative NP/OP PCR tests, clearance by a healthcare professional, or resolution of symptoms. Mobile phlebotomists in the prospective study collected whole blood, serum and a nasopharyngeal or oropharyngeal swab from every participant. Over an approximately 2-month period, participants in the prospective study had the option of providing additional blood draws and questionnaires. Blood samples from the prospective study were shipped frozen or at room temperature prior to DNA extraction.

The TCR sequence derives from a man between 60 and 75 years old who had recovered from COVID-19. The sample taken for sequencing was PBMCs or T cells enriched from blood (not recorded which). The chain is encoded by TRBV11-2 joined to TRBJ1-2; the D gene cannot be resolved reliably. The nucleotides read TGTGCCAGCAGCTCGGGAACGGTGGGCTACACCTTC. Translated, it gives CASSSGTVGYTF.